This T cell receptor beta chain was sequenced in a study of PD-1 blockade in mismatch repair-deficient tumors (dated by TCRdb to about 2017). Turning to the overall study: Between late 2013 and September 2016, the trial enrolled around 86 consecutive patients with more than 10 mismatch repair-deficient cancer types, every one of whom had been previously treated and was progressing. Tumor-associated T cell clones in the peripheral blood of patients responding to PD-1 blockade were tracked using deep sequencing of TCR CDR3 regions. The paper's findings and limits, for the study overall: Rapid expansion after pembrolizumab followed by contraction, generally before radiologic responses, was shown by tumor-resident clones, which were often undetectable in blood before treatment.

The method behind the library was the immunoSEQ multiplex PCR assay. TCRdb took this table from immuneACCESS and kept in-frame rearrangements with V and J called. Such tables lack part of the clones; where checked against another copy, unresolved V genes explain under half of the gap, and the rest is unexplained. The table for this sample lists 120,000 or so clones; about 86% of them were counted only once. Around an eighth of the sample rests with the top ten. Mismatch repair deficiency was established in every enrolled patient by polymerase chain reaction or immunohistochemistry. A few patients who responded to pembrolizumab therapy underwent TCR sequencing. The phase II trial prospectively tested pembrolizumab PD-1 blockade in advanced mismatch repair-deficient cancers regardless of tissue of origin. Peripheral blood T cell samples were serially collected before and at multiple times after PD-1 blockade was started. Blood sampling times were expressed in weeks after the first pembrolizumab dose.

Of note for this clone: Its antigen specificity is not known. Base qualities were left out, and no much larger clone turns up one base away.

This receptor was taken from an adult with mismatch repair-deficient cancer. This specimen was peripheral blood, taken 44 weeks after starting pembrolizumab.

The bases are TGTGCCAGCAGCTTGAGACTCAATTACGAGCAGTACTTC. Its translation reads: CASSLRLNYEQYF. The rearrangement joined TRBV11-2 to TRBJ2-7, with no confident D gene call. Cut back by 3 bases and 4 bases, the V and J ends lie 10 bases apart. Via the germline V gene, CDR1 is SGHAT and CDR2 FQNNGV. Its CDR3 holds 13 amino acids, cysteine through phenylalanine. This entry keeps only the CDR3 DNA: 39 bases, framed from base 1.